This T cell receptor (beta chain) comes out of a study of OX40 agonist ivuxolimab in advanced cancers. Clones were read by immunoSEQ multiplex PCR, and TCRdb kept only the in-frame ones, dropping some. The sample has fewer than 70,000 clones; approximately 90% are singletons. V gave up 2 bases and J gave up 7 bases; unmatched junction bases: 10. Per the germline V gene, CDR1 is SGDLS and CDR2 is YYNGEE. The CDR3 runs 16 residues. The sample consisted of CD4+ or CD8+ T cells sorted from blood, taken in a trial of the OX40 agonist ivuxolimab. The sequence was obtained from an adult with an advanced solid tumor such as melanoma, head and neck, liver or kidney cancer. The chain employs TRBV9 and TRBJ2-7; 12 bases fit TRBD1. CDR3 protein: CASSVTIGTGGEEQYF. The CDR3 DNA reads TGTGCCAGCAGCGTTACGATCGGGACAGGGGGCGAAGAGCAGTACTTC.